Listed below are T cell receptor beta chains from one sample, sequenced in a study of tumor-infiltrating lymphocytes in primary liver carcinoma. TCRdb used MiXCR to reprocess the multiplex PCR reads, holding one entry per CDR3 protein. The data show approximately 190,000 distinct CDR3 sequences, 85% seen once. The sequencing sample was made of tumor tissue from primary liver carcinoma. Receptor source: a middle-aged man with primary liver carcinoma and hepatitis B virus infection. CDR3s include the opening cysteine and the closing phenylalanine or tryptophan. The D gene is left open where the match is weak. The listing skips clone size in some rows; elsewhere it reads once, few, many or a size class.

cdr3_nt cdr3_aa clone_size d_call j_call v_call
TGTGCCAGCAGCTTAGTAGGGAGCGGCAATCAGCCCCAGCATTTT CASSLVGSGNQPQHF once . TRBJ1-5 TRBV11-2
TGTGCCTGGACAACCCCGGATACCCAGTATTTT CAWTTPDTQYF . . TRBJ2-3 TRBV30
TGTGCCACCCCGACTACCGGGAACTCTGGGGCCAACGCCCTGACTTTC CATPTTGNSGANALTF . . TRBJ2-6 TRBV6-1
TGTGCCAGCAGTTTGCCCCAGGTTCCTATCTACGAGCAGTACTTC CASSLPQVPIYEQYF . . TRBJ2-7 TRBV6-6
TGTGCCGGCAACTTAGCCCCTAGAGGGGGGGGCTACCAGCAGTACTTC CAGNLAPRGGGYQQYF . . TRBJ2-7 TRBV11-2
TGTGCCTCCCTATCCCCAGGATGGGAGACCCAGTACTTC CASLSPGWETQYF . . TRBJ2-5 TRBV30
TGTGCCAGCATCGGACTAGTTGTGGGCGAGCAGTACTTT CASIGLVVGEQYF . TRBD2 TRBJ2-7 TRBV6-5
TGTGTCAGCAGTCTGAAAGGGACCCAGTATTTC CVSSLKGTQYF . . TRBJ2-5 TRBV7-9
TGTACCAACAGTTTCCTAGCGGGTTACACAGATACGCAGTATTTT CTNSFLAGYTDTQYF . TRBD2 TRBJ2-3 TRBV28
TGTGCTAGCAGCACGAGGGGGACTACTGAAGCTTTCTTT CASSTRGTTEAFF few . TRBJ1-1 TRBV6-6
TGTGCCAGCGGTCCGACTAGCGGGAGATTAGATACGCTGTATTTT CASGPTSGRLDTLYF . TRBD2 TRBJ2-3 TRBV6-2/TRBV6-3
TGTGCTTGCAGCTTCAGCGGGGAACAAGAGACCCAGTACTTC CACSFSGEQETQYF . TRBD2 TRBJ2-5 TRBV11-2
TGTGCCAACAGCATGACAGGGAGCCCCTACAATGAGCAGTTCTTC CANSMTGSPYNEQFF . TRBD1 TRBJ2-1 TRBV6-2/TRBV6-3
TGTGCGAGCAGCTTGGGGGCCCCGAACAGGGATACGCAGTATTTT CASSLGAPNRDTQYF . . TRBJ2-3 TRBV5-4
TGTGCCATCTGTGGGCCGGGGAAGCGCGAACAGTACTTC CAICGPGKREQYF . . TRBJ2-7 TRBV10-3
TGCGCCAGCAACCTCCCGGTGGACATGGGGGACACCGGGGAACTGTTTTTT CASNLPVDMGDTGELFF . . TRBJ2-2 TRBV5-1
TGTGCCAGCAAACAAGGACTAGTGGGAGGGTGGTCCTACGAGCGGTACTTC CASKQGLVGGWSYERYF once TRBD2 TRBJ2-7 TRBV11-2
TGTGCCAGCAGTCCCGGGACAGGATTCACAGATATGCAGTATTTC CASSPGTGFTDMQYF . TRBD1 TRBJ2-3 TRBV11-3
TGTGCCGGCAACCAAGCCGGGGACCAAGAGACCCAGTACTTC CAGNQAGDQETQYF . . TRBJ2-5 TRBV14
TGTGCCAGCTGTCCGGGACTAGTGGGCCCGGGAGATACGCAGTATTTT CASCPGLVGPGDTQYF . TRBD2 TRBJ2-3 TRBV12-3/TRBV12-4
TGTGCCAGCAGTCCCGACTGGGTCTACAAGCAGTACTTC CASSPDWVYKQYF . . TRBJ2-7 TRBV6-2/TRBV6-3
TGTGCCAGCAGCCCTACGGGACAGGGGGGCTTGAATGACCAGTTCTTC CASSPTGQGGLNDQFF . TRBD1 TRBJ2-1 TRBV28
TGTACCTGCCCCGGCTGGACATGGTCGGTGGATGGCTACACCTTC CTCPGWTWSVDGYTF . . TRBJ1-2 TRBV30
TGTGCCAGCAGCTTGACGGAGGGGATGACTAGCAGGCTCAGCTCCTACGAGCAGTACTTC CASSLTEGMTSRLSSYEQYF once TRBD2 TRBJ2-7 TRBV11-2
TGTGCCAGCAGCTCGTGGGGGCGTGCGGGTGAGCAGTTCTTC CASSSWGRAGEQFF many . TRBJ2-1 TRBV5-4
TGTGCCGGCAGTTTAGGAACCACCTCTCGGACCCAATACTTC CAGSLGTTSRTQYF . . TRBJ2-5 TRBV12-3/TRBV12-4
TGTGCCAGCAGGACCCTAAGAGGGAGGGGAACAGATACGCAGCATTTT CASRTLRGRGTDTQHF once . TRBJ1-5 TRBV5-5
TGTGCCAGCATCTTAGGGGCGGCGGGTGAATGCTCCTACGAGCAGTACTTC CASILGAAGECSYEQYF . . TRBJ2-7 TRBV11-1
TGTGCCAGCAGCTTATATGCTAATGAGCATTTCTTC CASSLYANEHFF . . TRBJ2-1 TRBV11-3
TGTGCCAGCAGTCAGGGCCGGGAGCAGTTCTTC CASSQGREQFF many . TRBJ2-1 TRBV6-5
TGTGCCAGCAGCTTAAAAGGTAGTCGGTCTGAACAGTTCTTC CASSLKGSRSEQFF . . TRBJ2-1 TRBV7-9
TGTGCCAGCTGTCCCGGACCGGGAAGGGACAGCCTGGGGGAGACCCAGTATTTC CASCPGPGRDSLGETQYF . TRBD1 TRBJ2-5 TRBV28
TGTGCCAGCAGCAACAGGGATAGCAATCAGCCCCAGCATTTT CASSNRDSNQPQHF . . TRBJ1-5 TRBV6-6